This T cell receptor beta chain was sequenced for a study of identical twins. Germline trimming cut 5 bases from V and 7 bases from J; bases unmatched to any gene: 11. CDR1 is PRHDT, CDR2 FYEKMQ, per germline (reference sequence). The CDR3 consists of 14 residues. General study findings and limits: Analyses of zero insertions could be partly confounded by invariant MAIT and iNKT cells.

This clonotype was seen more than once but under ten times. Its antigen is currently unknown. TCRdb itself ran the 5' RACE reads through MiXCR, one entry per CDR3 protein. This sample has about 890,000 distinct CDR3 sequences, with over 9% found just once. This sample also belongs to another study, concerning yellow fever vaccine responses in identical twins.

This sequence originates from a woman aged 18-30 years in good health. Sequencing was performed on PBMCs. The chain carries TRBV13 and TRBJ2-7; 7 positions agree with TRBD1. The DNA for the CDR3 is TGTGCCAGCAGCCTCACAGGGGTAGAAAAGGAGCAGTACGTC. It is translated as CASSLTGVEKEQYV.